Here is one TCR beta chain with its context. Its antigen is as yet unknown. Each patient experienced a relapse that followed autologous stem cell transplantation, and brentuximab vedotin exposure varied. Produced via immunoSEQ multiplex PCR; TCRdb's table is partial and in-frame only. The sample holds some 41,000 clones, about 85% seen once. The germline V and J ends were trimmed by 8 bases and 2 bases, with 16 bases remaining between them. This CDR3 region has 14 residues. Germline assignment: CDR1 MNHNS and CDR2 SASEGT. The data are from a study of PD-1 blockade in classical Hodgkin lymphoma. Regarding the study as a whole: The study found that TCR diversity rose significantly by C4D1 in CD4+ but not CD8+ cells. Baseline diversity in complete responders resembled that of newly diagnosed patients.

This specimen consisted of peripheral blood mononuclear cells (PBMCs), obtained before the second cycle of nivolumab. This receptor was taken from a human donor with classical Hodgkin lymphoma. V gene TRBV6-1 combines with J gene TRBJ2-7; D remains unclear. CDR3 sequence: CASDFGSVTYEQYF. Here the CDR3 DNA reads TGTGCCAGCGACTTCGGTTCGGTGACCTACGAGCAGTACTTC.